The 16 T cell receptor beta chains given below trace back to one sample, sequenced in a study of breast tumors, draining lymph nodes, adjacent tissues. TCRdb recomputed calls from the multiplex PCR reads with MiXCR, one row per CDR3 protein. The data hold some 120,000 distinct CDR3 sequences, with nearly 20% observed a single time. Breast cancer patients provided tissue from their axillary draining lymph nodes. The sample consisted of axillary lymph node tissue. These receptors were taken from a female donor with breast cancer. Some clones in this sample may be carry-over from other donors' samples.

This clonotype has more than one count but fewer than ten. The chain combines TRBV5-4 with TRBJ1-4; D is unresolved. In germline, CDR1 is SGHNT, CDR2 YYREEE (reference sequence). V was clipped by 3 bases and J by 5 bases, with 5 bases between them. The CDR3 sequence is 12 residues long. In DNA form, the CDR3 reads TGTGCCAGCAGCTCCGGGAATGAAAAACTGTTTTTT. Its protein product is CASSSGNEKLFF. The full variable domain, in which reference TRBV5-4 and TRBJ1-4 provide the parts outside the CDR3, is ETGVTQSPTHLIKTRGQQVTLRCSSQSGHNTVSWYQQALGQGPQFIFQYYREEENGRGNFPPRFSGLQFPNYSSELNVNALELDDSALYLCASSSGNEKLFFGSGTQLSVL.

This clonotype was detected ten times or more. V gene TRBV11-2 combines with J gene TRBJ2-5; D unresolved. The V end lost 2 bases, the J end lost 7 bases, and 11 bases lay between the germline ends. This CDR3 has 13 amino acids. Germline lookup yields CDR1 SGHAT and CDR2 FQNNGV. CDR3 in amino acids: CASSLLVAGTQYF. The CDR3 DNA follows: TGTGCCAGCAGCTTATTGGTGGCTGGGACCCAGTACTTC.

This clonotype turned up a few times. This chain's CDR3 is CSARTPGGVVQPQHF. The DNA of the CDR3 is TGCAGTGCTAGAACCCCAGGAGGGGTTGTTCAGCCCCAGCATTTT. The chain links TRBV20-1 to TRBJ1-5, with D possibly matching TRBD1 (5 bases). The CDR3 covers 15 residues. With 2 bases removed from V and 6 bases from J, the gap between germline ends came to 17 bases. CDR1 DFQATT and CDR2 SNEGSKA come from the germline V gene (reference sequence).

This clonotype was detected ten times or more. This rearrangement joins TRBV4-1 to TRBJ2-1; D gene unclear. CDR1 MGHRA and CDR2 YSYEKL come from the germline V gene. With 0 bases removed from V and 3 bases from J, the gap between germline ends came to 3 bases. The CDR3 extends over 13 amino acids. This CDR3 reads CASSQDIYNEQFF. In DNA, the CDR3 is TGCGCCAGCAGCCAAGACATCTACAATGAGCAGTTCTTC.

This clonotype was seen many times. The chain has TRBV7-3 and TRBJ2-3; 8 positions match TRBD1. After removal of 2 bases from V and 2 bases from J, the junction contained 6 bases not matched to a gene. The CDR3 covers 16 residues. Germline loops: CDR1 SGHTA, CDR2 FQGTGA. CDR3 sequence: CASSLGQGGLTDTQYF. The CDR3 DNA follows: TGTGCCAGCAGCTTAGGACAGGGTGGTCTCACAGATACGCAGTATTTT.

This clonotype came up a few times. This chain joins TRBV30 and TRBJ2-5; 9 bases map to TRBD2. The CDR3 is made up of 16 amino acids. CDR1 GTSNPN and CDR2 SVGIG come from the germline V gene (reference sequence). The V gene end was trimmed by 3 bases and the J gene end by 5 bases; junction bases not matched to a gene: 13. Here the CDR3 reads CAWSDWREGWCETQYF. Here the CDR3 DNA reads TGTGCCTGGAGCGACTGGCGGGAGGGCTGGTGCGAGACCCAGTACTTC.

This clonotype was recorded at least ten times. The chain carries TRBV6-4 and TRBJ2-1; D ambiguous. The germline gives CDR1 MRHNA, CDR2 SNTAGT. Between the trimmed V and J ends, which lost 5 bases and 0 bases, there was a span of 14 bases. This CDR3 has 16 residues. The CDR3 spells CASSRNPQSSYNEQFF. CDR3 nucleotide sequence: TGTGCCAGCAGTAGAAACCCGCAGAGCTCCTACAATGAGCAGTTCTTC.

At least ten counts were recorded for this clonotype. The chain combines TRBV2 with TRBJ1-6; D is possibly TRBD1 (5 bases). V was clipped by 6 bases and J by 7 bases, with 13 bases between them. The CDR3 contains 14 residues. Germline CDR1 and CDR2: SNHLY and FYNNEI. In DNA form, the CDR3 reads TGTGCCAGCAGACGGGGGGAGGCGAATTCACCCCTCCACTTT. It yields the protein CASRRGEANSPLHF.

The table lists this clonotype with many counts. The genes are TRBV12-3 or TRBV12-4 and TRBJ1-2; D perhaps matches TRBD1 (6 bases). This CDR3 is 13 amino acids long. Between the trimmed V and J ends, which lost 5 bases and 2 bases, there was a span of 9 bases. DNA for the CDR3: TGTGCCAGCAGTCGCGACAGGAACTATGGCTACACCTTC. Translated, it gives CASSRDRNYGYTF.

This chain connects TRBV30 to TRBJ2-3, with 10 bases lining up with TRBD2. The CDR3 loop spans 17 amino acids. Germline assignment: CDR1 GTSNPN and CDR2 SVGIG (reference sequence). The junction had 9 bases not matched to a gene; V was cut back by 3 bases and J by 0 bases. Here the CDR3 DNA reads TGTGCCTGGAGAGCCGGGACTAGCGTCTCTAGCACAGATACGCAGTATTTT. It specifies CAWRAGTSVSSTDTQYF. The full variable domain, completed using reference TRBV30 and TRBJ2-3, is SQTIHQWPATLVQPVGSPLSLECTVEGTSNPNLYWYRQAAGRGLQLLFYSVGIGQISSEVPQNLSASRPQDRQFILSSKKLLLSDSGFYLCAWRAGTSVSSTDTQYFGPGTRLTVL.

To note about this clonotype: A much more abundant neighbour one base away suggests this may be a read error. The J gene is TRBJ1-5, the V gene TRBV14; D perhaps matches TRBD1 (5 bases). Germline CDR1 is SGHDN and CDR2 is FVKESK. This CDR3 spans 15 amino acids. Trimming removed 10 bases at V and 4 bases at J, with 20 bases between. CDR3 coding DNA: TGTGCCACGATACGAATCGGGACCCCTAATCAGCCCCAGCATTTT. It is translated as CATIRIGTPNQPQHF.

This clonotype was recorded at least ten times. The rearrangement uses TRBV10-3 and TRBJ1-5, with D possibly being TRBD1 (5 bases). The CDR3 is 16 residues long. Germline CDR1 is ENHRY and CDR2 is SYGVKD. Deletions cut 4 bases from V and 0 bases from J, with 13 bases between. The CDR3 here is CAISGGAVGSNQPQHF. CDR3 DNA: TGTGCCATCAGTGGTGGGGCCGTCGGTAGCAATCAGCCCCAGCATTTT.

This clonotype appeared many times. This rearrangement joins TRBV30 to TRBJ2-7; TRBD2 might be the D (6 bases). The V end lost 5 bases, the J end lost 0 bases, and 8 bases lay between the germline ends. The CDR3 contains 12 residues. The germline gives CDR1 GTSNPN, CDR2 SVGIG (reference sequence). CDR3 protein: CAWGRSSYEQYF. Written as DNA, the CDR3 is TGTGCCTGGGGGAGGAGCTCCTACGAGCAGTACTTC.

A remark on this clonotype: A much bigger clone sits one base away, suggesting this may be a read error. The chain's CDR3 is CASSFPGGGIGNGKLFF. The CDR3 nucleotides are TGCGCCAGCAGCTTTCCAGGGGGCGGGATAGGTAATGGAAAACTGTTTTTT. The rearrangement links TRBV5-1 to TRBJ1-4; 8 nucleotides line up with TRBD1. The CDR3 totals 17 residues. CDR1 and CDR2 (germline): SGHRS, YFSETQ. Full variable domain (rest looked up from reference TRBV5-1 and TRBJ1-4): KAGVTQTPRYLIKTRGQQVTLSCSPISGHRSVSWYQQTPGQGLQFLFEYFSETQRNKGNFPGRFSGRQFSNSRSEMNVSTLELGDSALYLCASSFPGGGIGNGKLFFGSGTQLSVL.

This clonotype occurred many times. The rearrangement joins TRBV7-9 to TRBJ1-2; D might be TRBD1 (5 bases). The CDR3 runs to 14 residues. Trimming took 5 bases from V and 6 from J, leaving 16 bases between them. CDR1 SEHNR and CDR2 FQNEAQ come from the germline V gene (reference sequence). The CDR3 here is CASSTAGNLNGYTF. The CDR3, as DNA: TGTGCCAGCAGCACAGCAGGGAATCTTAATGGCTACACCTTC. Full variable domain (missing parts from reference TRBV7-9 and TRBJ1-2): DTGVSQNPRHKITKRGQNVTFRCDPISEHNRLYWYRQTLGQGPEFLTYFQNEAQLEKSRLLSDRFSAERPKGSFSTLEIQRTEQGDSAMYLCASSTAGNLNGYTFGSGTRLTVV.

This clonotype was counted ten times or more. The V gene is TRBV19, the J gene TRBJ1-6, with D perhaps matching TRBD1 (5 bases). CDR3 length: 14 amino acids. The ends were cut back, 2 bases at V and 5 bases at J, with 7 bases in the middle. In germline, CDR1 is LNHDA, CDR2 SQIVND (reference sequence). The CDR3 sequence: CASSIRGDNSPLHF. In DNA form, the CDR3 reads TGTGCCAGTAGTATAAGAGGGGATAATTCACCCCTCCACTTT.